This TCR beta chain was captured by sequencing in a study of read filtering for tumor transcriptome and immune sequencing. Overall study context: DNase treatment preceded whole-transcriptome library preparation. Overall study results and limits: The CD138-negative fraction was mixed bone marrow immune cells, not pure T cells.

Molecular barcoded adaptors covering alpha/delta and beta/gamma chains were used on approximately 440 ng RNA. TCRdb reprocessed the reads with MiXCR, giving one entry per CDR3 protein. Among about 58,000 distinct CDR3 sequences listed, about 12% were seen once. This CDR3 spans 13 amino acids. Germline CDR1 is SGHRS and CDR2 is YFSETQ. V lost 4 bases and J lost 6, with 11 bases in between. This clonotype has at least ten counts. What it binds is unknown. The source material was a population of CD138-negative cells sorted from bone marrow. The origin of this receptor is a donor at least 40 years old with multiple myeloma. This chain uses TRBV5-1 with TRBJ1-5; possibly TRBD1 for D (5 bases). Here the CDR3 DNA reads TGCGCCAGCAGCCCCCAGGGAAGTCAGCCCCAGCATTTT. It is translated as CASSPQGSQPQHF.